This is a list of T cell receptor beta chains from one sample in a study of control samples from healthy donors and cancer patients. TCRdb keeps only in-frame clones here, not all; method: immunoSEQ multiplex PCR. The table lists about 220,000 clones, 90% to 95% of them singletons. The sequencing input was blood. The source is a man in his fifties or sixties in good health. CDR3s include the opening cysteine and the closing phenylalanine or tryptophan. The order of the fields is J gene, V gene, CDR3 protein.

TRBJ2-3 TRBV9 CASSVAGGHSTDTQYF
TRBJ2-1 TRBV19 CASTRARQGLYNEQFF
TRBJ2-3 TRBV5-1 CASSLERPTDTQYF
TRBJ1-2 TRBV5-6 CASSFRTSYLYGYTF
TRBJ1-2 TRBV23-1 CASSRGQSVCHGYTF
TRBJ1-5 TRBV19 CASSIGGAGNNQPQHF
TRBJ2-1 TRBV28 CASSGGGLLHNEQFF
TRBJ1-1 TRBV10-3 CAINKDPHPAFF
TRBJ1-2 TRBV6-5 CASRRRGLYDGYTF
TRBJ2-3 TRBV6-5 CASSYSGTADTQYF
TRBJ2-1 TRBV3-1/TRBV3-2 CASSPGQGRGNEQFF
TRBJ1-2 TRBV28 CASRIAGPGRGNYGYTF
TRBJ1-3 TRBV6-5 CASSQGQGNTIYF
TRBJ1-4 TRBV7-9 CASSLGGTGDGKLFF
TRBJ1-5 TRBV5-6 CASSLTRVQGNQPQHF
TRBJ1-4 TRBV7-9 CASSPSPQSTNEKLFF
TRBJ2-3 TRBV2 CASSDYGTSGVTQYF
TRBJ1-3 TRBV15 CATSREEKAGSGNTIYF
TRBJ2-3 TRBV18 CASSLAGTGRTDTQYF
TRBJ2-5 TRBV18 CASSPAAGQETQYF
TRBJ1-5 TRBV7-8 CASSLGEQGNHQPQHF
TRBJ2-5 TRBV4-2 CASSQEWRGSQETQYF
TRBJ2-5 TRBV20-1 CSASPGSATETQYF
TRBJ1-5 TRBV19 CASGGAGGNQPQHF
TRBJ1-5 TRBV10-3 CAISESQDQPQHF
TRBJ1-3 TRBV10-3 CAINERANGNTIYF
TRBJ1-4 TRBV18 CASSPVDTPNEKLFF
TRBJ2-7 TRBV6-6 CASSPRAVSSYEQYF
TRBJ2-5 TRBV25-1 CATMGQGAETQYF
TRBJ2-1 TRBV5-6 CASSFALAGGRNEQFF
TRBJ1-3 TRBV7-9 CASSFGVSGNTIYF
TRBJ2-6 TRBV10-3 CAISVDSSGANVLTF